The TCR beta chain under discussion was sequenced for a study of CD4 T cells in relation to SARS-CoV-2 and coronaviruses. Overall study context: TCR beta CDR3s were sequenced after approximately ten-day antigen culture of PBMCs. Shared crossreactive spike epitopes were mapped to their HLA restriction.

As regards this clone: Antigen unknown.

Cryopreserved PBMCs were CD4-enriched, then split into naive and memory cells. Roughly 10^5 naive or memory CD4+ cells were cultured with CEF peptides for approximately 10 days. Clones were sequenced by immunoSEQ multiplex PCR, and TCRdb holds only the in-frame ones, with some missing. The data hold about 39,000 clones, with roughly 83% observed a single time. Material: naive CD4+ T cells from PBMCs, cultured in vitro. The subset here: naive CD4+ T cells isolated by negative enrichment. This TCR was sampled from an adult with COVID-19.

CDR3 region: CASIESGSTDTQYF. The CDR3, as DNA: TGTGCCAGTATCGAAAGCGGAAGCACAGATACGCAGTATTTT. The chain links TRBV19 to TRBJ2-3, with a tentative D call TRBD2 (5 bases). Germline lookup yields CDR1 LNHDA and CDR2 SQIVND (reference sequence). The length of the CDR3 is 14 residues. Trimming pared 7 bases from V and 0 bases from J, leaving 11 bases between.